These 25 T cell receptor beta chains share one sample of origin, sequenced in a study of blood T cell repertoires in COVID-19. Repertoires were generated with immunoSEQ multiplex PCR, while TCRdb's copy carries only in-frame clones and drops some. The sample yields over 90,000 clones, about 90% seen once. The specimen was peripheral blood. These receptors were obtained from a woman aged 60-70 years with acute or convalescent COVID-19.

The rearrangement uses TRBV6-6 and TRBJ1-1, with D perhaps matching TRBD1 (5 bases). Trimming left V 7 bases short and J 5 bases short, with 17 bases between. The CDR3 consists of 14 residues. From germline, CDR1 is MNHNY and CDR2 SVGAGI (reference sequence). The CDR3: CASTKTAKGTEAFF. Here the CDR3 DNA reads TGTGCCAGCACCAAGACAGCCAAAGGGACTGAAGCTTTCTTT.

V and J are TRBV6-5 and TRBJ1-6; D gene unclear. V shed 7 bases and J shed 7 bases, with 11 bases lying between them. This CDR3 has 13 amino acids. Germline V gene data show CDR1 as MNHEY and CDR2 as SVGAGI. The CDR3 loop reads CASNPDTNSPLHF. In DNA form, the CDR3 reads TGTGCCAGCAACCCCGACACAAATTCACCCCTCCACTTT.

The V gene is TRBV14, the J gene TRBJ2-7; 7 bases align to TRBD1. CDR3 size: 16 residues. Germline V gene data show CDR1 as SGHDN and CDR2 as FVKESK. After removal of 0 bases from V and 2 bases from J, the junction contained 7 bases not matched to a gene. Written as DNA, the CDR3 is TGTGCCAGCAGCCAAGATCCGACAGGGCGACCCTACGAGCAGTACGTC. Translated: CASSQDPTGRPYEQYV.

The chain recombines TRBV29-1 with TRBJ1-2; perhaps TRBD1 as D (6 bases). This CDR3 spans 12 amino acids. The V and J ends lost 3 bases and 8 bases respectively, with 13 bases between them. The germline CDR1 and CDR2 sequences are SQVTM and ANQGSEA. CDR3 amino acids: CSVDIQGPGYTF. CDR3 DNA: TGCAGCGTTGACATACAGGGCCCAGGCTACACCTTC.

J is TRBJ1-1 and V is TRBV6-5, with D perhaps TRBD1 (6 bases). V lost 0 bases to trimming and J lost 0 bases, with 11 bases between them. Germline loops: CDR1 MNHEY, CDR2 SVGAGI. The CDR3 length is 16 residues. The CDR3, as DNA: TGTGCCAGCAGTTACTCGACAGGACCGATGAACACTGAAGCTTTCTTT. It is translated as CASSYSTGPMNTEAFF.

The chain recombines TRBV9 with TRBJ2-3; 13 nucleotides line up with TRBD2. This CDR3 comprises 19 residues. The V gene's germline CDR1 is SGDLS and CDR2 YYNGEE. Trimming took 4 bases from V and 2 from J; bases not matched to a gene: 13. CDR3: CASSSRTSGSVSTTDTQYF. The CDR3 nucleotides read TGTGCCAGCAGCTCTCGGACTAGCGGGAGTGTAAGCACCACAGATACGCAGTATTTT. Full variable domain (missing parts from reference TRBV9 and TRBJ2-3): DSGVTQTPKHLITATGQRVTLRCSPRSGDLSVYWYQQSLDQGLQFLIQYYNGEERAKGNILERFSAQQFPDLHSELNLSSLELGDSALYFCASSSRTSGSVSTTDTQYFGPGTRLTVL.

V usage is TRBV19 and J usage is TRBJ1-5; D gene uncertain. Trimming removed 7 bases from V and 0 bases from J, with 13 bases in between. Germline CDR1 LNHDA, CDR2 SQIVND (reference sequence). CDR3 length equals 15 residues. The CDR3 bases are TGTGCCAGTACTCTTTTACTTGGTAGCAATCAGCCCCAGCATTTT. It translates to CASTLLLGSNQPQHF.

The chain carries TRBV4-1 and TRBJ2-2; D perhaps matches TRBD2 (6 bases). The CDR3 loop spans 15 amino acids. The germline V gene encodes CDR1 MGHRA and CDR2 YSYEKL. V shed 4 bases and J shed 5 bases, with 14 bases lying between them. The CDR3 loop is CASSPQGGTTGELFF. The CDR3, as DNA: TGCGCCAGCAGCCCGCAAGGCGGGACTACCGGGGAGCTGTTTTTT.

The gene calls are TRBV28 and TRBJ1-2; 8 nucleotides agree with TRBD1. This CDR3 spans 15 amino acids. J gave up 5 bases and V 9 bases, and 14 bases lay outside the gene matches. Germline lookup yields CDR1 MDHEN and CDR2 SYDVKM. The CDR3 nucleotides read TGTGCCAGTAAACGGACCAGGGGGCGTGGGTATGGCTACACCTTC. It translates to CASKRTRGRGYGYTF.

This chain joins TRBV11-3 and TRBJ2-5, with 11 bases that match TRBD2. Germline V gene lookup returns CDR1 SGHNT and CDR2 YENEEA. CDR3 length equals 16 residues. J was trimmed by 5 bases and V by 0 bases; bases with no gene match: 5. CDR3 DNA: TGTGCCAGCAGCTTAGATGGGACTAGCGGCAGGGAGACCCAGTACTTC. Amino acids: CASSLDGTSGRETQYF.

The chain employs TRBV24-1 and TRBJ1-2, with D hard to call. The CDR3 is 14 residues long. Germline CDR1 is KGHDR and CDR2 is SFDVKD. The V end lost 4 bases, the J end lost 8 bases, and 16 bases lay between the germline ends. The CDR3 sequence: CATSDPSRPSGYTF. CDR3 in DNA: TGTGCCACCAGTGACCCCTCGCGTCCCTCCGGCTACACCTTC.

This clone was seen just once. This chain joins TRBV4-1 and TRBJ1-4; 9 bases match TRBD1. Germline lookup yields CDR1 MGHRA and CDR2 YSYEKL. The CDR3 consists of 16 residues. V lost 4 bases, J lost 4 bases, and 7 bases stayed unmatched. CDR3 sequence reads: CASSPGQGPRNEKLFF. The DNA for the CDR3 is TGCGCCAGCAGCCCCGGACAGGGGCCGCGTAATGAAAAACTGTTTTTT.

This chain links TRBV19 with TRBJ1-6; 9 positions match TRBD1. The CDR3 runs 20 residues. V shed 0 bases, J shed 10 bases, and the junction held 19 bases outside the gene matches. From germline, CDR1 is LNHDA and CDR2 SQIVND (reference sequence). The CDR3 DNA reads TGTGCCAGTAGTATAGAGGGTCCGGGACAGGGCGCCCGTAGTCGATCACCCCTCCACTTT. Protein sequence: CASSIEGPGQGARSRSPLHF.

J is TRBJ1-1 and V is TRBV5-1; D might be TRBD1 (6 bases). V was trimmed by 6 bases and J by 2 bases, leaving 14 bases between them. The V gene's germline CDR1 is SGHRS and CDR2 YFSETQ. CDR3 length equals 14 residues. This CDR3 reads CASTLGRGNTEAFF. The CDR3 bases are TGCGCCAGCACCCTAGGCAGGGGAAACACTGAAGCTTTCTTT.

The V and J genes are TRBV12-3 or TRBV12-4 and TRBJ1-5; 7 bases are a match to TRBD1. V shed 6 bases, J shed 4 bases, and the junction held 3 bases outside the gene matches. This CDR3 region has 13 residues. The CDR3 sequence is CASRGQINQPQHF. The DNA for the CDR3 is TGTGCCAGCAGGGGACAGATAAATCAGCCCCAGCATTTT.

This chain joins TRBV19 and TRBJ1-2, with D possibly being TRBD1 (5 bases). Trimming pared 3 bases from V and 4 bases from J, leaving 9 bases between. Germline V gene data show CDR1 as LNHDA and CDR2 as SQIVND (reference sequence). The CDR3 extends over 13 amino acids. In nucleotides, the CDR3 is TGTGCCAGTAGTATGGGGGGAGCCTATGGCTACACCTTC. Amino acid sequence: CASSMGGAYGYTF.

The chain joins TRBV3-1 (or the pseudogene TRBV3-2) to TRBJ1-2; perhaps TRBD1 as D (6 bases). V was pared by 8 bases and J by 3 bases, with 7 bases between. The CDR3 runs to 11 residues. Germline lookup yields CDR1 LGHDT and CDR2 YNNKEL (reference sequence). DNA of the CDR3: TGTGCCAGCCAGGGGTACTATGGCTACACCTTC. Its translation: CASQGYYGYTF.

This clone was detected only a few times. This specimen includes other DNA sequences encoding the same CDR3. The CDR3 nucleotides read TGTGCCAGCAGTGACCGAGCTAACTATGGCTACACCTTC. Its protein is CASSDRANYGYTF. This chain connects TRBV2 to TRBJ1-2, with D hard to call. The V end lost 3 bases, the J end lost 0 bases, and 5 bases lay between the germline ends. CDR1 is SNHLY, CDR2 FYNNEI, per germline. The CDR3 is 13 residues long.

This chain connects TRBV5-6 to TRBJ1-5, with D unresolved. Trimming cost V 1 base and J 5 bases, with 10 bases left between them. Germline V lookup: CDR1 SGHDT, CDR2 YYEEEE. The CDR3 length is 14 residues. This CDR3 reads CASSLRQAYQPQHF. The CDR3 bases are TGTGCCAGCAGCTTGAGGCAGGCTTATCAGCCCCAGCATTTT.

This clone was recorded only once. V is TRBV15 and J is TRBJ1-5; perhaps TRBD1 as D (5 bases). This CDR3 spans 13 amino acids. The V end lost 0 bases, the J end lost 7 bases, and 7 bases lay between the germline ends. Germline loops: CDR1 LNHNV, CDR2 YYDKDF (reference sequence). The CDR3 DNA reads TGTGCCACCAGCAGAGACGGGGGGCAGCCCCAGCATTTT. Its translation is CATSRDGGQPQHF.

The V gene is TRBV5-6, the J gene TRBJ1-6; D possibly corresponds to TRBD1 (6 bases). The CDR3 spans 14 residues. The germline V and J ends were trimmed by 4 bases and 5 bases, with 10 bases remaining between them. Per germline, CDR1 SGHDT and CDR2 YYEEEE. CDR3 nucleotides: TGTGCCAGCAGCCAGACAGGTGATAATTCACCCCTCCACTTT. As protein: CASSQTGDNSPLHF. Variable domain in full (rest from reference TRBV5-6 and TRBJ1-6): DAGVTQSPTHLIKTRGQQVTLRCSPKSGHDTVSWYQQALGQGPQFIFQYYEEEERQRGNFPDRFSGHQFPNYSSELNVNALLLGDSALYLCASSQTGDNSPLHFGNGTRLTVT.

DNA for the CDR3: TGCGCCAGCAGTGACTCCGCGTATGGCTACACCTTC. Protein product: CASSDSAYGYTF. The gene calls are TRBV10-1 and TRBJ1-2; D is undetermined. Per germline, CDR1 WNHNN and CDR2 SYGVQD (reference sequence). CDR3 size: 12 residues. V lost 3 bases and J lost 5, with 7 bases in between.

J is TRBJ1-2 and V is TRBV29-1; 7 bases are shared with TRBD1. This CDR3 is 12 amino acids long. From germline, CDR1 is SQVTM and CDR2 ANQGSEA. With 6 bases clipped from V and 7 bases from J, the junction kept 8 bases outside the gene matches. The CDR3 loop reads CSVRRQGGGYTF. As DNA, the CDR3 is TGCAGCGTAAGGAGACAGGGTGGTGGCTACACCTTC.

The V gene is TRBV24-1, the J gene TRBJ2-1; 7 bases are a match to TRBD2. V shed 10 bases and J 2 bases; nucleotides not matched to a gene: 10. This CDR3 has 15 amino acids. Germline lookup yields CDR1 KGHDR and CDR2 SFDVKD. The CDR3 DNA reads TGTGCCACAAGGCCGGGGGGAACGACCTACAATGAGCAGTTCTTC. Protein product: CATRPGGTTYNEQFF.

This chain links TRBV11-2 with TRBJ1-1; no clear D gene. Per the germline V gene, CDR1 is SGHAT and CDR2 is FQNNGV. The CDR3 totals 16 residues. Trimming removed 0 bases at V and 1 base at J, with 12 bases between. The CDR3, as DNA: TGTGCCAGCAGCTTAGAGTTCGGGAGGAAGAACACTGAAGCTTTCTTT. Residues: CASSLEFGRKNTEAFF.